Detailed here is one T cell receptor beta chain. Its antigen is not known. TCRdb's copy holds only in-frame clones and misses some; the assay was immunoSEQ multiplex PCR. The table lists about 580,000 clones, 98% of them singletons. Trimming took off 5 bases at V and 0 bases at J, with 14 bases between the two ends. This CDR3 region has 15 residues. From germline, CDR1 is SGHVS and CDR2 FNYEAQ. The data derive from a study of shared clonotypes between healthy human individuals. Overall study findings and caveats: Sequencing depth was expected to influence donor clonotype sharing.

CD45RO-negative, CCR7-positively selected cells formed the naive CD8 fraction, excluding terminally differentiated effector memory CD45RA+ cells. The TCR originated in a young man in good health. The rearrangement joins TRBV7-6 to TRBJ2-7; tentatively, D is TRBD1 (5 bases). The sequencing input was naive CD8+ T cells sorted from blood. The CDR3, as DNA: TGTGCCAGCAGCCCTTGGACACGGACCTCCTACGAGCAGTACTTC. This translates into CASSPWTRTSYEQYF.